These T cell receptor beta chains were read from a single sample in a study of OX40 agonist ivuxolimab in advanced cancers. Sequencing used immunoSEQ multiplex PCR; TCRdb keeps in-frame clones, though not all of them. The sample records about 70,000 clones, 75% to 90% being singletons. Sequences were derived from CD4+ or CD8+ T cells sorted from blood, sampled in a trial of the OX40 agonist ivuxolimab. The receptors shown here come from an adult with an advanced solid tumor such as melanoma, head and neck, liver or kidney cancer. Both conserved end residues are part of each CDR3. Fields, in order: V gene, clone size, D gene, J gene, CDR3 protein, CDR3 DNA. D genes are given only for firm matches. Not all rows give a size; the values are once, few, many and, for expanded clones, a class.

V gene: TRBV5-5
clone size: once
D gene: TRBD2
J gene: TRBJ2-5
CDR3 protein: CASSQTQVAGKETQYF
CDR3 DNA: TGTGCCAGCAGCCAAACCCAAGTAGCGGGAAAAGAGACCCAGTACTTC

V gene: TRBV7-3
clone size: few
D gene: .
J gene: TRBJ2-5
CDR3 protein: CASSLYGETQYF
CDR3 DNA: TGTGCCAGCAGCTTATACGGAGAGACCCAGTACTTC

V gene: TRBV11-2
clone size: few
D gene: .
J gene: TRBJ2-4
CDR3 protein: CASSLKAGADQYF
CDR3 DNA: TGTGCCAGCAGCTTAAAAGCAGGGGCGGATCAGTACTTC

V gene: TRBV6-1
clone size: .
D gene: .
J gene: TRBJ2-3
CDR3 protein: CASSATRVESTDTQYF
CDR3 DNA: TGTGCCAGCAGTGCGACGAGGGTCGAAAGCACAGATACGCAGTATTTT

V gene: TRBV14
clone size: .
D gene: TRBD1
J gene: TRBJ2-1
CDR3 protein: CASSRRDSPYNEQFF
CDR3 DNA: TGTGCCAGCAGCCGCCGGGACAGTCCTTACAATGAGCAGTTCTTC

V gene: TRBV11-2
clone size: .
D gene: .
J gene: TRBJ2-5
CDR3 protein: CASSLVQETQYF
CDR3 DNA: TGTGCCAGCAGCTTAGTCCAAGAGACCCAGTACTTC

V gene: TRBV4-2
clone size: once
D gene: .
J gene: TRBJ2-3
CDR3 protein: CASSHSTTSTDTQYF
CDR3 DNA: TGTGCCAGCAGCCACTCCACGACTAGCACAGATACGCAGTATTTT

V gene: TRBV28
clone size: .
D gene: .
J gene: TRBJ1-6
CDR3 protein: CASSFGQLYSPLHF
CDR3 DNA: TGTGCCAGCAGTTTCGGGCAGCTATATTCACCCCTCCACTTT

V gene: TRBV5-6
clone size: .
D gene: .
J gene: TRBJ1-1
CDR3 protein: CASSLGDSAEAFF
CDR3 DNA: TGTGCCAGCAGCTTGGGAGATTCGGCTGAAGCTTTCTTT

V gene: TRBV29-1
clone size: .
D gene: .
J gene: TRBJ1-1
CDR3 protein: CSGNSRMNTEAFF
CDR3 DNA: TGCAGCGGAAACAGCCGTATGAACACTGAAGCTTTCTTT

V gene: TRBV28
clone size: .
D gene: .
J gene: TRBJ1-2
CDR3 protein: CASSPGVEYGYTF
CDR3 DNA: TGTGCCAGCTCCCCCGGGGTTGAATATGGCTACACCTTC

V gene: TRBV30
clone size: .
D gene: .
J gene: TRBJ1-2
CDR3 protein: CAWTVGGPSGYTF
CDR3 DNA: TGTGCCTGGACCGTGGGGGGACCTTCTGGCTACACCTTC

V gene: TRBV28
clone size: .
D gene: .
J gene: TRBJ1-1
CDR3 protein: CASSTGYNTEAFF
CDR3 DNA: TGTGCCAGCAGTACAGGGTACAACACTGAAGCTTTCTTT

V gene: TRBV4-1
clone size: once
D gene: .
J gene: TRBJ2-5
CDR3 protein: CASSRIGGRKETQYF
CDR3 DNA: TGCGCCAGCAGCCGGATCGGGGGGCGCAAAGAGACCCAGTACTTC

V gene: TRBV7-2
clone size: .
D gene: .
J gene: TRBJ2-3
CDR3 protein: CASSLVASSTDTQYF
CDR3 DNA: TGTGCCAGCAGCTTAGTAGCTAGCTCCACAGATACGCAGTATTTT

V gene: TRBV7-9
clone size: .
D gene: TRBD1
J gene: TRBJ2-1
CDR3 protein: CASSLGRGQGENEQFF
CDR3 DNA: TGTGCCAGCAGCTTAGGGAGGGGACAGGGGGAAAATGAGCAGTTCTTC

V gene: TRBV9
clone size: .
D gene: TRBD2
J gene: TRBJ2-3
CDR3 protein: CASSALAGGSTDTQYF
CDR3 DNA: TGTGCCAGCAGCGCTCTAGCGGGGGGGAGCACAGATACGCAGTATTTT

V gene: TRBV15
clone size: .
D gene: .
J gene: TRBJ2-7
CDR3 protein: CATSRDRFTYEQYF
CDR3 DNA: TGTGCCACCAGCCGAGACAGGTTCACCTACGAGCAGTACTTC

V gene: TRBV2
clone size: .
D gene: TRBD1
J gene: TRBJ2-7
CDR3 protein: CASGERTGMKYF
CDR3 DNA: TGTGCCAGCGGGGAAAGGACAGGGATGAAGTACTTC

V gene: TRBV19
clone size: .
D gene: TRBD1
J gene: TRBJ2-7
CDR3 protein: CASRGTGEYEQYF
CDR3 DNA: TGTGCCAGTAGGGGGACAGGGGAGTACGAGCAGTACTTC

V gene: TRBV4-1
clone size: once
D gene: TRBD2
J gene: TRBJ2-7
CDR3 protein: CASSHVSGGAYEQYF
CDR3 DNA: TGCGCCAGCAGCCATGTTAGCGGGGGGGCCTACGAGCAGTACTTC

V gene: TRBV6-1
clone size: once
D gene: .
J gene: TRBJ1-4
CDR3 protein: CASHTPRGLDEKLFF
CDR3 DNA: TGTGCCAGCCATACACCCCGGGGGCTGGATGAAAAACTGTTTTTT

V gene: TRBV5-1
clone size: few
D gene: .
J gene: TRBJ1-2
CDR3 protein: CASSPADSVNSYTF
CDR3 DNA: TGCGCCAGCAGCCCGGCGGACAGCGTTAATAGCTACACCTTC

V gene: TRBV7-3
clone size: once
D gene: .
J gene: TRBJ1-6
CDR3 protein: CASSRDPNSPLHF
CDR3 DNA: TGTGCCAGCAGCAGGGATCCTAATTCACCCCTCCACTTT

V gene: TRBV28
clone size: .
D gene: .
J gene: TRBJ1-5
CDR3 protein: CASSFAAARYSNQPQHF
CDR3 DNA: TGTGCCAGCAGTTTCGCGGCAGCTCGTTATAGCAATCAGCCCCAGCATTTT

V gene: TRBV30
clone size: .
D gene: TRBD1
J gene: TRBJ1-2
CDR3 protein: CAWSMEGQGIYGYTF
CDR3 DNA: TGTGCCTGGAGTATGGAGGGACAGGGGATCTATGGCTACACCTTC

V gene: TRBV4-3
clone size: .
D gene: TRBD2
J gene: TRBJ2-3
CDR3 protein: CASSQGLVGGALDTQYF
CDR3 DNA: TGCGCCAGCAGCCAAGGGTTGGTCGGGGGGGCTTTAGATACGCAGTATTTT

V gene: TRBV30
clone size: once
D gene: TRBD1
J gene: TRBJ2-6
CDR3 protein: CAWGRELPGQGVTGANVLTF
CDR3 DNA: TGTGCCTGGGGGAGGGAACTACCGGGACAGGGAGTAACTGGGGCCAACGTCCTGACTTTC